The next 3 T cell receptor beta chains were all read from a single sample in a study of blood T cell repertoires in COVID-19. The repertoire was sequenced with immunoSEQ multiplex PCR; TCRdb's copy has only in-frame clones and lacks some. The sample lists 400,000 to 450,000 clones; 75% to 90% were seen once. Sequencing used peripheral blood. Receptors were obtained from a woman in her thirties with active or convalescent COVID-19.

This clone was picked up a small number of times. The chain carries TRBV4-1 and TRBJ2-7, with 9 bases matching TRBD1. Germline values: CDR1 MGHRA, CDR2 YSYEKL. The CDR3 has 14 residues. The V gene end was trimmed by 4 bases and the J gene end by 9 bases; junction bases not matched to a gene: 10. DNA for the CDR3: TGCGCCAGCAGCCCACGGGACAGGGAGGACGGGCAGTACTTC. Translated, it gives CASSPRDREDGQYF.

The J gene is TRBJ1-4, the V gene TRBV28; a weak D match, TRBD1 (5 bases). The CDR3 totals 15 residues. Germline CDR1 and CDR2: MDHEN and SYDVKM. With 4 bases removed from V and 4 bases from J, the gap between germline ends came to 13 bases. CDR3 sequence reads: CASSSPAGLNEKLFF. Here the CDR3 DNA reads TGTGCCAGCAGTTCCCCGGCAGGGCTTAATGAAAAACTGTTTTTT.

The chain uses TRBV6-4 and TRBJ1-6; no clear D gene. This CDR3 has 11 residues. V dropped 6 bases and J dropped 13 bases, with 10 bases sitting between them. The germline gives CDR1 MRHNA, CDR2 SNTAGT. CDR3 in DNA: TGTGCCAGCAGCCCCCCTCCTCCCCTCCACTTT. Protein product: CASSPPPPLHF.